This T cell receptor beta chain was identified in a study of blood T cell repertoires in COVID-19. About the research overall: Acute and convalescent COVID-19 specimens originated in the United States, Italy and Spain. The analysed material was cDNA or gDNA that came from T cells, B-cell-depleted T cells, or PBMCs.

This clone was recorded a few times. Patients of the Seattle cohort, enrolled during active infection, were followed longitudinally. Original data processing: The assay estimated nucleated cells by amplifying reference gene primers. TCRdb's copy holds only in-frame clones and misses some; the assay was immunoSEQ multiplex PCR. That table furnishes V, J and clone size, whereas the DNA furnished D and trimming. The profile shows fewer than 200,000 clones, more than 75% of them singletons. The sequence was collected from a woman aged 45-65 years with COVID-19, enrolled during active disease. Sequenced material: peripheral blood.

CDR3 residues: CASRDSYGNTIYF. In nucleotides, the CDR3 is TGTGCCAGCAGAGACAGCTATGGAAACACCATATATTTT. The chain employs TRBV6-5 and TRBJ1-3; D is perhaps TRBD1 (5 bases). CDR3 size: 13 residues. Germline CDR1 MNHEY, CDR2 SVGAGI. V dropped 6 bases and J dropped 3 bases, with 9 bases sitting between them.